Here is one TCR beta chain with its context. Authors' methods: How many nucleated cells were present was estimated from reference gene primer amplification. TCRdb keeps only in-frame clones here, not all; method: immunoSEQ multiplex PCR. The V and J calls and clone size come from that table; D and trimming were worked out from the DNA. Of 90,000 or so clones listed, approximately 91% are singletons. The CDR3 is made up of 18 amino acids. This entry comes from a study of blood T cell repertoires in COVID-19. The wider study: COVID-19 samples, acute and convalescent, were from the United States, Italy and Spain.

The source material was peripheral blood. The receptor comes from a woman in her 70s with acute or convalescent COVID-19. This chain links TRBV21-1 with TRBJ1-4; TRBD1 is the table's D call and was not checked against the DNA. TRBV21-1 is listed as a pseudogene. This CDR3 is CASSTERGDRGANEKLFF. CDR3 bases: TGTGCCAGCAGCACCGAAAGGGGGGACAGGGGTGCTAATGAAAAACTGTTTTTT.